Presented here are 28 T cell receptor beta chains from one specimen sequenced in a study of blood T cell repertoires in COVID-19. Measured with immunoSEQ multiplex PCR; TCRdb has only the in-frame clones, and not every one. The sample consists of fewer than 100,000 clones, roughly 80% of them appearing once. The sequenced sample was peripheral blood. Source of these receptors: a man between 45 and 60 years old with acute or convalescent COVID-19.

This chain joins TRBV4-1 and TRBJ1-5, with D maybe TRBD1 (5 bases). The CDR3 covers 14 residues. Germline V gene data show CDR1 as MGHRA and CDR2 as YSYEKL. Trimming shortened V by 4 bases and J by 1 base, and 8 bases separated the two germline ends. CDR3 coding DNA: TGCGCCAGCAGCCTACAGGAAAGCAATCAGCCCCAGCATTTT. It specifies CASSLQESNQPQHF.

This sequence joins TRBV28 and TRBJ2-2; D might be TRBD2 (5 bases). This CDR3 contains 14 residues. V was trimmed by 6 bases and J by 3 bases, leaving 11 bases between them. Germline V gene lookup returns CDR1 MDHEN and CDR2 SYDVKM. The CDR3 DNA is TGTGCCAGCAGCCCGGGGTGGGACACCGGGGAGCTGTTTTTT. It specifies CASSPGWDTGELFF.

J is TRBJ2-3 and V is TRBV12-5; 9 bases align to TRBD1. This CDR3 is built from 15 residues. Germline V gene sequence: CDR1 LGHNT, CDR2 FRNRAP. With V trimmed by 1 base and J by 2 bases, 1 base remained unmatched. CDR3 sequence: CASGLGTGDTDTQYF. CDR3 DNA: TGTGCTAGTGGTTTGGGGACAGGGGACACAGATACGCAGTATTTT.

The V and J genes are TRBV6-5 and TRBJ2-3; the D is unclear. This CDR3 region has 13 residues. Trimming pared 7 bases from V and 4 bases from J, leaving 12 bases between. CDR1 is MNHEY, CDR2 SVGAGI, per germline. For the CDR3, the DNA is TGTGCCAGCAACGTAATCCGGGCAGATACGCAGTATTTT. This gives the protein CASNVIRADTQYF.

The V call is TRBV11-2, the J call TRBJ1-1; D is uncertain. This CDR3 is built from 13 residues. V dropped 5 bases and J dropped 7 bases, with 14 bases sitting between them. In germline, CDR1 is SGHAT, CDR2 FQNNGV. CDR3 region: CASSTRVESEAFF. DNA for the CDR3: TGTGCCAGCAGCACTAGGGTTGAAAGTGAAGCTTTCTTT.

The chain uses TRBV21-1 and TRBJ1-1; the D call TRBD1 from the table was never checked on the DNA. TRBV21-1 is recorded as a pseudogene. There are 13 residues in the CDR3. The CDR3 DNA reads as TGTGCCAGCAGAACCAGGTGGGGCAGCAGAGCTTTCTTT. Translated: CASRTRWGSRAFF.

This clone turned up a few times. V and J are TRBV30 and TRBJ1-2; a weak D match, TRBD1 (6 bases). With 2 bases removed from V and 2 bases from J, the gap between germline ends came to 12 bases. Germline assignment: CDR1 GTSNPN and CDR2 SVGIG (reference sequence). CDR3 size: 14 residues. The DNA of the CDR3 is TGTGCCTGGAGTTTGACAGGAGTCAACTATGGCTACACCTTC. It specifies CAWSLTGVNYGYTF.

The chain combines TRBV25-1 with TRBJ2-1; TRBD2 agrees at 9 bases. Looked up from germline, CDR1 is MGHDK and CDR2 is SYGVNS. The V gene end was trimmed by 3 bases and the J gene end by 6 bases; junction bases not matched to a gene: 9. This CDR3 region has 16 residues. CDR3 bases: TGTGCCAGCAGTGACTCAGCGGGGGGACGGTTCAATGAGCAGTTCTTC. This encodes CASSDSAGGRFNEQFF.

The chain joins TRBV5-1 to TRBJ2-5, with TRBD1 matching 9 bases. The length of the CDR3 is 14 residues. J lost 1 base, V lost 4 bases, and 2 bases had no gene match. Germline CDR1 SGHRS, CDR2 YFSETQ. CDR3 amino acids: CASSRGQGQETQYF. In DNA, the CDR3 is TGCGCCAGCAGCAGGGGACAGGGCCAAGAGACCCAGTACTTC.

The V and J genes are TRBV7-6 and TRBJ1-1, with no clear D. The CDR3 runs 14 residues. Trimming cost V 5 bases and J 2 bases, with 12 bases left between them. Per germline, CDR1 SGHVS and CDR2 FNYEAQ. The CDR3 nucleotides are TGTGCCAGCAGCCCCAAGGACTCAAACACTGAAGCTTTCTTT. Protein sequence: CASSPKDSNTEAFF.

This clone appeared a few times. The V gene is TRBV7-9, the J gene TRBJ1-2; maybe TRBD1 (6 bases). Trimming pared 5 bases from V and 3 bases from J, leaving 19 bases between. CDR1 is SEHNR, CDR2 FQNEAQ, per germline (reference sequence). This CDR3 is built from 16 residues. CDR3 in amino acids: CASSQSTYRVDYGYTF. DNA for the CDR3: TGTGCCAGCAGCCAGTCGACTTACAGGGTTGACTATGGCTACACCTTC. Full variable domain (outside the CDR3, taken from reference TRBV7-9 and TRBJ1-2): DTGVSQNPRHKITKRGQNVTFRCDPISEHNRLYWYRQTLGQGPEFLTYFQNEAQLEKSRLLSDRFSAERPKGSFSTLEIQRTEQGDSAMYLCASSQSTYRVDYGYTFGSGTRLTVV.

The chain links TRBV30 to TRBJ2-2; 9 bases match TRBD1. Trimming took 3 bases from V and 5 from J; bases not matched to a gene: 4. The V gene's germline CDR1 is GTSNPN and CDR2 SVGIG (reference sequence). The CDR3 spans 14 residues. The CDR3 coding sequence is TGTGCCTGGAGGGGACAGGGTTTAACCGGGGAGCTGTTTTTT. It specifies CAWRGQGLTGELFF.

The chain links TRBV18 to TRBJ1-3; 7 bases are shared with TRBD1. CDR3 length equals 17 residues. Germline trimming cut 5 bases from V and 4 bases from J; bases unmatched to any gene: 14. Germline V lookup: CDR1 KGHSH, CDR2 LQKENI. The CDR3 loop is CASSSSTGLLPGNTIYF. In nucleotides, the CDR3 is TGTGCCAGCTCATCATCGACAGGGCTCCTTCCCGGAAACACCATATATTTT. The complete variable domain, with remaining parts taken from reference TRBV18 and TRBJ1-3, reads NAGVMQNPRHLVRRRGQEARLRCSPMKGHSHVYWYRQLPEEGLKFMVYLQKENIIDESGMPKERFSAEFPKEGPSILRIQQVVRGDSAAYFCASSSSTGLLPGNTIYFGEGSWLTVV.

The chain has TRBV6-6 and TRBJ2-6, with TRBD2 as a possible D gene (5 bases). CDR1 and CDR2 from the germline V gene are MNHNY and SVGAGI (reference sequence). This CDR3 contains 15 residues. Trimming shortened V by 8 bases and J by 3 bases, and 14 bases separated the two germline ends. CDR3 coding DNA: TGTGCCAGCGGGGAATCGGGGATTGGGGCCAACGTCCTGACTTTC. Translating it yields CASGESGIGANVLTF.

The gene calls are TRBV5-5 and TRBJ2-1; TRBD1 agrees at 9 bases. Germline lookup yields CDR1 SGHKS and CDR2 YYEKEE (reference sequence). Unmatched junction bases numbered 3, after V lost 4 bases and J lost 1 base. The CDR3 is made up of 15 amino acids. The CDR3 DNA reads TGTGCCAGCAGCCTGGGACAGGGATCCTACAATGAGCAGTTCTTC. It codes for CASSLGQGSYNEQFF.

The V call is TRBV6-5, the J call TRBJ1-6; 7 bases are a match to TRBD1. The trim removed 1 base at V and 7 bases at J, leaving 7 bases unmatched. The germline V gene has CDR1 MNHEY and CDR2 SVGAGI. This CDR3 region has 16 residues. Written as DNA, the CDR3 is TGTGCCAGCAGTTACTATTCCGGGACAGCAAATTCACCCCTCCACTTT. Translated, it gives CASSYYSGTANSPLHF.

J is TRBJ2-7 and V is TRBV4-2, with TRBD2 as a possible D gene (5 bases). The CDR3 extends over 15 amino acids. The V end lost 4 bases, the J end lost 3 bases, and 16 bases lay between the germline ends. The germline V gene has CDR1 LGHNA and CDR2 YNFKEQ. The CDR3 sequence is CASSPGLRGIYEQYF. CDR3 bases: TGTGCCAGCAGCCCCGGGCTCCGAGGGATCTACGAGCAGTACTTC.

The chain is built from TRBV9 and TRBJ2-2, with 9 nucleotides matching TRBD1. Trimming removed 0 bases from V and 4 bases from J; junction bases left unmatched: 1. In germline, CDR1 is SGDLS, CDR2 YYNGEE. The CDR3 has 15 residues. For the CDR3, the DNA is TGTGCCAGCAGCGTAGGGGACAGGGCCACCGGGGAGCTGTTTTTT. This codes for CASSVGDRATGELFF.

The chain carries TRBV7-2 and TRBJ2-2; 9 positions match TRBD1. From germline, CDR1 is SGHTA and CDR2 FQGNSA. CDR3 length equals 15 residues. Trimming at V came to 3 bases and at J to 7 bases, leaving 6 bases not matched to a gene. The CDR3 spells CASSFSQGAGGELFF. The CDR3 DNA sequence: TGTGCCAGCAGCTTTTCACAGGGGGCAGGCGGGGAGCTGTTTTTT.

V and J are TRBV5-1 and TRBJ1-1; a weak D match, TRBD1 (5 bases). The V gene's germline CDR1 is SGHRS and CDR2 YFSETQ. This CDR3 comprises 16 residues. Trimming pared 3 bases from V and 2 bases from J, leaving 17 bases between. CDR3 sequence reads: CASSSRAGGKNTEAFF. DNA of the CDR3: TGCGCCAGCAGCTCCAGAGCGGGGGGTAAAAACACTGAAGCTTTCTTT.

This clone was observed a handful of times. The rearrangement joins TRBV16 to TRBJ1-1; 12 bases map to TRBD1. There are 15 residues in the CDR3. Per germline, CDR1 KGHSY and CDR2 FQNENV. V was clipped by 4 bases and J by 6 bases; unmatched bases: 6. The CDR3 bases are TGTGCCAGCAGCCCGCCGGGACAGGGGGCCGCTGAAGCTTTCTTT. Translation: CASSPPGQGAAEAFF.

The chain uses TRBV25-1 and TRBJ2-7, with TRBD2 matching 7 bases. The CDR3 totals 13 residues. V gave up 11 bases and J gave up 8 bases; unmatched junction bases: 15. The V gene's germline CDR1 is MGHDK and CDR2 SYGVNS. The CDR3 nucleotides read TGTGCCCCCTTCGGACCGCCGGGGGGAAAGCAGTACTTC. Its translation is CAPFGPPGGKQYF.

Concerning this clone itself: Other DNA sequences of this sample code for an identical CDR3. The DNA for the CDR3 is TGTGCCAGCAGCGTAGATAACGGGGGTACCACAGATACGCAGTATTTT. Translating it yields CASSVDNGGTTDTQYF. This chain joins TRBV9 and TRBJ2-3; D is possibly TRBD2 (6 bases). Looked up from germline, CDR1 is SGDLS and CDR2 is YYNGEE. V lost 0 bases, J lost 2 bases, and 13 bases lay in between. This CDR3 has 16 amino acids.

This chain connects TRBV9 to TRBJ2-5; 10 bases agree with TRBD2. CDR3 size: 16 residues. Germline CDR1 and CDR2: SGDLS and YYNGEE. After removal of 5 bases from V and 2 bases from J, the junction contained 9 bases not matched to a gene. CDR3 nucleotides: TGTGCCAGCAGTCCTGTAGCGGGGGGAGGGCAAGAGACCCAGTACTTC. It encodes CASSPVAGGGQETQYF.

The chain has TRBV5-4 and TRBJ2-3, with 10 nucleotides matching TRBD2. V lost 3 bases, J lost 3 bases, and 7 bases stayed unmatched. The CDR3 totals 16 residues. The germline CDR1 and CDR2 sequences are SGHNT and YYREEE (reference sequence). CDR3 sequence reads: CASSSPSSGGTDTQYF. The CDR3 DNA sequence: TGTGCCAGCAGCTCGCCTTCTAGCGGGGGTACAGATACGCAGTATTTT.

This sequence joins TRBV9 and TRBJ1-5, with a weak D call TRBD1 (5 bases). The CDR3 has 15 amino acids. Germline CDR1 is SGDLS and CDR2 is YYNGEE. The V and J ends lost 4 bases and 0 bases respectively, with 11 bases between them. The CDR3 spells CASSTQGYSNQPQHF. Here the CDR3 DNA reads TGTGCCAGCAGCACTCAGGGATATAGCAATCAGCCCCAGCATTTT.

The gene calls are TRBV2 and TRBJ1-2, with D perhaps matching TRBD1 (6 bases). The CDR3 sequence is 16 residues long. The ends were cut back, 5 bases at V and 2 bases at J, with 18 bases in the middle. Germline loops: CDR1 SNHLY, CDR2 FYNNEI. The DNA for the CDR3 is TGTGCCAGCAGTTCAGGGGCTACCCTTGCGAACTATGGCTACACCTTC. It yields the protein CASSSGATLANYGYTF.

The chain employs TRBV4-3 and TRBJ1-3; 7 positions match TRBD1. CDR3 length: 18 amino acids. Germline assignment: CDR1 LGHNA and CDR2 YSLEER. Trimming took 3 bases from V and 6 from J; bases not matched to a gene: 17. CDR3 sequence (DNA): TGCGCCAGCAGCCACCAATACGGAGAGGGGGCTATAGTAAACACCATATATTTT. Residues: CASSHQYGEGAIVNTIYF.